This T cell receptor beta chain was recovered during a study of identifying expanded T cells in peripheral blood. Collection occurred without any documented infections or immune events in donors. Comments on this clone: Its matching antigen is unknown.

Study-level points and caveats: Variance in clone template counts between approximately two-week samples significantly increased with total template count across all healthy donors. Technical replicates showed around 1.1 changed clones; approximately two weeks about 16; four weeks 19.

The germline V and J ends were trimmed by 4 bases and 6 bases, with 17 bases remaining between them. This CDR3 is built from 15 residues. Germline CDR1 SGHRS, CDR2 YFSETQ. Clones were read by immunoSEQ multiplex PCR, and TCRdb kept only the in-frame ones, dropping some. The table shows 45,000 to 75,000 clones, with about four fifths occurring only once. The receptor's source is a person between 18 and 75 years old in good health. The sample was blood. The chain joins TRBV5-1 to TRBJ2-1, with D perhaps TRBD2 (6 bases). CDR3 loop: CASSRSGAGGNEQFF. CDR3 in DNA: TGCGCCAGCAGCCGTAGCGGAGCCGGGGGCAATGAGCAGTTCTTC.